Given below is one TCR beta chain in context. The CDR3 length is 15 residues. The junction had 6 bases not matched to a gene; V was cut back by 5 bases and J by 6 bases. CDR1 and CDR2 (germline): SGHTA, FQGNSA. The data derive from a study of blood T cell repertoires in COVID-19. Sequenced by immunoSEQ multiplex PCR; TCRdb stores in-frame clones only, minus some. This sample yields a few hundred thousand clones, of which around 86% are seen a single time; about 4.2% belongs to the top ten. Adults between roughly 18 and 89 years of age took part from some 25 US areas. Clinical histories supplied by participants themselves formed the basis of cohort assignment.

The material sequenced was PBMCs or T cells enriched from blood (not recorded which). The chain carries TRBV7-2 and TRBJ1-5; TRBD1 agrees at 11 bases. The sequence was obtained from a man younger than 40 who had recovered from COVID-19. For the CDR3, the DNA is TGTGCCAGCAGCCCCGGACAGGGGGCTAGTCAGCCCCAGCATTTT. Its translation is CASSPGQGASQPQHF.